Listed below are T cell receptor beta chains from one sample, sequenced in a study of blood T cell repertoires in COVID-19. Repertoires were generated with immunoSEQ multiplex PCR, while TCRdb's copy carries only in-frame clones and drops some. Counted here are roughly 290,000 clones, 75% to 95% occurring once; the ten biggest clones make up about 6.8%. Sequencing was done on a sample of peripheral blood. The origin of the receptors is a woman aged 25 to 45 with COVID-19, enrolled during active disease. The CDR3 runs from the conserved cysteine through the conserved F or W. The D gene is left open where the match is weak. For some rows the clone size is stated as once, few or many, or as a class when expanded; others skip it.

-,TRBD1,TRBV28,TRBJ1-1,CASTGGTAMNTEAFF,TGTGCCAGCACCGGAGGGACAGCGATGAACACTGAAGCTTTCTTT
-,TRBD1,TRBV10-2,TRBJ1-5,CASSEGTGASNQPQHF,TGCGCCAGCAGTGAAGGGACAGGGGCTAGCAATCAGCCCCAGCATTTT
-,TRBD1,TRBV6-6,TRBJ2-1,CASSYSRGQGALEQFF,TGTGCCAGCAGTTACTCCAGGGGACAGGGGGCCCTCGAGCAGTTCTTC
-,-,TRBV6-5,TRBJ1-4,CASSFFRGEKLFF,TGTGCCAGCAGTTTCTTCCGGGGGGAAAAACTGTTTTTT
-,TRBD1,TRBV11-3,TRBJ2-2,CASSLGLQGITGELFF,TGTGCCAGCAGCTTAGGCCTACAGGGGATCACCGGGGAGCTGTTTTTT
-,-,TRBV6-2/TRBV6-3,TRBJ2-1,CASSPRTTPLIDEQFF,TGTGCCAGCAGCCCACGGACTACCCCGCTTATTGATGAGCAGTTCTTC
-,TRBD2,TRBV4-1,TRBJ2-7,CASSQDHGTSGEQYF,TGCGCCAGCAGCCAAGATCATGGGACTAGTGGCGAGCAGTACTTC
-,-,TRBV30,TRBJ1-2,CAWRERFYGYTF,TGTGCCTGGAGGGAGCGGTTCTATGGCTACACCTTC
-,-,TRBV6-4,TRBJ2-3,CASSDSPAGSTDTQYF,TGTGCCAGCAGTGACTCCCCGGCGGGAAGCACAGATACGCAGTATTTT
-,TRBD1,TRBV5-1,TRBJ2-1,CASSLGGQAYNEQFF,TGCGCCAGCAGCTTGGGCGGACAGGCGTACAATGAGCAGTTCTTC
-,-,TRBV18,TRBJ2-7,CASSPERATYEQYF,TGTGCCAGCTCACCGGAGCGGGCCACCTACGAGCAGTACTTC
-,TRBD2,TRBV30,TRBJ2-7,CAALSGRSYEQYF,TGTGCCGCCCTTAGCGGGAGGAGCTACGAGCAGTACTTC
-,-,TRBV9,TRBJ2-2,CASSVRVTGELFF,TGTGCCAGCAGCGTACGGGTCACCGGGGAGCTGTTTTTT
-,-,TRBV4-1,TRBJ2-7,CASSETRRRTYEQYF,TGCGCCAGCAGCGAGACAAGGCGCAGAACCTACGAGCAGTACTTC
-,-,TRBV5-6,TRBJ1-4,CASSLAGGYEKLFF,TGTGCCAGCAGCTTGGCCGGCGGCTATGAAAAACTGTTTTTT
once,TRBD2,TRBV7-6,TRBJ2-3,CASSPSIRTSGRRDTQYF,TGTGCCAGCAGCCCCTCTATCAGGACTAGCGGGAGGAGGGATACGCAGTATTTT
-,-,TRBV5-4,TRBJ2-7,CASSLGPRYEQYF,TGTGCCAGCAGCTTGGGGCCCCGCTACGAGCAGTACTTC
-,-,TRBV19,TRBJ1-2,CASSIGGAGYTF,TGTGCCAGTAGTATCGGGGGTGCTGGCTACACCTTC
once,-,TRBV20-1,TRBJ2-5,CSAQFQETQYF,TGCAGTGCACAGTTCCAAGAAACCCAGTACTTC
-,TRBD1,TRBV24-1,TRBJ2-1,CATSPGQGQNEQFF,TGTGCCACCAGTCCCGGACAGGGGCAAAATGAGCAGTTCTTC
-,TRBD2,TRBV27,TRBJ2-1,CASSFSGGPHNEQFF,TGTGCCAGCAGTTTTTCGGGAGGGCCCCACAATGAGCAGTTCTTC
-,TRBD2,TRBV18,TRBJ2-2,CASSPLTSGYTGELFF,TGTGCCAGCTCACCGCTGACTAGCGGCTACACCGGGGAGCTGTTTTTT
-,-,TRBV4-3,TRBJ2-3,CASSQDPPGDRDTQYF,TGCGCCAGCAGCCAAGACCCCCCCGGGGATAGAGATACGCAGTATTTT
-,-,TRBV30,TRBJ1-6,CAWSVLGGNSPLHF,TGTGCCTGGAGTGTTTTGGGGGGGAATTCACCCCTCCACTTT
once,TRBD2,TRBV5-1,TRBJ2-2,CASSLGLALPSTGELFF,TGCGCCAGCAGCTTGGGACTAGCACTCCCCTCCACCGGGGAGCTGTTTTTT
-,TRBD1,TRBV5-1,TRBJ1-2,CASRQGVYGYTF,TGCGCCAGCAGACAGGGGGTCTATGGCTACACCTTC
-,TRBD1,TRBV6-6,TRBJ1-1,CASSQGASEAFF,TGTGCCAGCAGTCAGGGGGCATCTGAAGCTTTCTTT
-,TRBD1,TRBV28,TRBJ1-4,CASSLRARGLGNEKLFF,TGTGCCAGCAGTTTAAGGGCCAGGGGGCTTGGTAATGAAAAACTGTTTTTT
-,-,TRBV7-3,TRBJ2-7,CASSAVLALSGEQYF,TGTGCCAGCAGCGCGGTCCTAGCGCTCTCTGGCGAGCAGTACTTC
-,TRBD2,TRBV5-1,TRBJ2-2,CASRGLAGGTGELFF,TGCGCCAGCAGGGGGCTAGCGGGAGGAACCGGGGAGCTGTTTTTT
-,-,TRBV5-5,TRBJ2-7,CASSLERATYEQYF,TGTGCCAGCAGCTTGGAGCGGGCGACCTACGAGCAGTACTTC
-,TRBD2,TRBV7-2,TRBJ2-7,CASSGGVTEVIHEQYF,TGTGCCAGCAGCGGGGGGGTGACGGAGGTTATCCACGAGCAGTACTTC
-,TRBD2,TRBV28,TRBJ2-3,CASSSGTSVITDTQYF,TGTGCCAGCAGCTCCGGGACTAGCGTAATCACAGATACGCAGTATTTT
once,-,TRBV10-3,TRBJ1-2,CAISESAGDSTGYTF,TGTGCCATCAGTGAGTCGGCAGGGGATAGTACGGGCTACACCTTC
-,-,TRBV12-2,TRBJ2-3,CASRDFPLAGADTQYF,TGTGCAAGTCGCGACTTCCCTCTAGCGGGAGCAGATACGCAGTATTTT
-,TRBD1,TRBV7-9,TRBJ2-5,CASSRGQGETQYF,TGTGCCAGCAGCCGTGGACAGGGAGAGACCCAGTACTTC
-,-,TRBV27,TRBJ1-1,CASSLSPYRGGWNTEAFF,TGTGCCAGCAGTCTCTCACCCTACCGGGGGGGTTGGAACACTGAAGCTTTCTTT
once,-,TRBV7-3,TRBJ2-2,CASSLSGTGELFF,TGTGCCAGCAGCTTATCGGGGACCGGGGAGCTGTTTTTT
-,-,TRBV4-2,TRBJ2-2,CASSPWRVVDTGELFF,TGTGCCAGCAGCCCCTGGCGGGTCGTTGACACCGGGGAGCTGTTTTTT
-,-,TRBV7-2,TRBJ2-5,CASSLVGGAETQYF,TGTGCCAGCAGCTTAGTAGGGGGGGCGGAGACCCAGTACTTC